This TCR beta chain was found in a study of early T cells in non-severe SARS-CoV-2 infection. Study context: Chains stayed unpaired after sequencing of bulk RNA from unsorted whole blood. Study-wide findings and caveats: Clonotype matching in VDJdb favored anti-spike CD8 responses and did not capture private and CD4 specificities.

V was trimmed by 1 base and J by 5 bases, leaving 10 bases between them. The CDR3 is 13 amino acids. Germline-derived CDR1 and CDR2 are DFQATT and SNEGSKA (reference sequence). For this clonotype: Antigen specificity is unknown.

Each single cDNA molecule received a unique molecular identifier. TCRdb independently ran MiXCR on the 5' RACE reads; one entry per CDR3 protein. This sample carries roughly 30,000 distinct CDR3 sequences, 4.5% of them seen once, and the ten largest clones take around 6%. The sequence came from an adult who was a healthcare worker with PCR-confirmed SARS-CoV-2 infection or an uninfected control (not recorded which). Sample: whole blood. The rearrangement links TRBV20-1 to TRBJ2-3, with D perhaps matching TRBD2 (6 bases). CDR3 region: CSARVGGIDTQYF. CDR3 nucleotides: TGCAGTGCTAGAGTTGGCGGGATAGATACGCAGTATTTT.